Below, 28 T cell receptor beta chains from the same sample are listed, as sequenced in a study of cytomegalovirus exposure and HLA in healthy donors. Measured with immunoSEQ multiplex PCR; TCRdb has only the in-frame clones, and not every one. The sample yields fewer than 200,000 clones, 80% to 90% seen once. Source material: PBMCs. The receptors originated from a woman in her late teens or twenties in good health and CMV-seronegative.

The chain has TRBV4-2 and TRBJ1-1; 10 bases are shared with TRBD1. CDR3 length equals 17 residues. Trimming at V came to 1 base and at J to 1 base, leaving 6 bases not matched to a gene. Germline V CDR1 and CDR2: LGHNA, YNFKEQ. The CDR3 DNA is TGTGCCAGCAGCCAAGTGACAGGGGGCCCTCGGAACACTGAAGCTTTCTTT. Translated: CASSQVTGGPRNTEAFF.

The V and J genes are TRBV4-3 and TRBJ1-1; D is undetermined. V lost 0 bases to trimming and J lost 0 bases, with 14 bases between them. The length of the CDR3 is 17 residues. Germline V gene data show CDR1 as LGHNA and CDR2 as YSLEER. The CDR3 sequence: CASSQEAVSRMNTEAFF. CDR3 in DNA: TGCGCCAGCAGCCAAGAGGCGGTTTCTAGGATGAACACTGAAGCTTTCTTT.

This rearrangement joins TRBV5-8 to TRBJ2-7, with a possible D match to TRBD1 (6 bases). Germline V gene lookup returns CDR1 SGHTS and CDR2 YDEGEE. The CDR3 extends over 15 amino acids. V lost 5 bases, J lost 1 base, and 16 bases lay in between. The CDR3 bases are TGTGCCAGCAGGAGGTGGGACACCACTTCCTACGAGCAGTACTTC. Protein product: CASRRWDTTSYEQYF.

CDR3 protein: CASRPGRTSTYEQYF. The CDR3 bases are TGTGCCAGCAGGCCCGGACGGACTAGCACCTACGAGCAGTACTTC. V usage is TRBV27 and J usage is TRBJ2-7; 8 nucleotides align to TRBD2. The ends lost 6 bases at V and 2 bases at J; junction bases unmatched: 9. The CDR3 has 15 residues. From germline, CDR1 is MNHEY and CDR2 SMNVEV (reference sequence).

The chain links TRBV12-5 to TRBJ2-3; 11 bases map to TRBD2. V was clipped by 8 bases and J by 3 bases; unmatched bases: 1. CDR3 length: 13 residues. The germline CDR1 and CDR2 sequences are LGHNT and FRNRAP. Here the CDR3 DNA reads TGTGCTAGTCGGACTAGCGGGACAGATACGCAGTATTTT. It encodes CASRTSGTDTQYF.

V usage is TRBV4-3 and J usage is TRBJ1-1; perhaps TRBD1 as D (5 bases). CDR1 is LGHNA and CDR2 is YSLEER in the germline V gene. This CDR3 contains 14 residues. V was clipped by 4 bases and J by 1 base, with 10 bases between them. The CDR3 DNA follows: TGCGCCAGCAGCCTCGATACAGGGAACACTGAAGCTTTCTTT. It encodes CASSLDTGNTEAFF.

The CDR3: CASSPGTLNQAFF. Here the CDR3 DNA reads TGTGCCAGCAGCCCCGGGACTCTGAACCAAGCTTTCTTT. This chain uses TRBV6-6 with TRBJ1-1, with D tentatively TRBD1 (5 bases). The CDR3 has 13 residues. In germline, CDR1 is MNHNY, CDR2 SVGAGI (reference sequence). Trimming removed 6 bases from V and 9 bases from J, with 17 bases in between.

The V call is TRBV7-6, the J call TRBJ1-5; 7 positions agree with TRBD1. Germline V gives CDR1 SGHVS, CDR2 FNYEAQ. After removal of 4 bases from V and 11 bases from J, the junction contained 14 bases not matched to a gene. CDR3 length: 15 amino acids. CDR3 coding DNA: TGTGCCAGCAGCTCAAGACAGGGCCGGTTAGAGGCCCAGCATTTT. It specifies CASSSRQGRLEAQHF.

The chain employs TRBV2 and TRBJ2-3; possible D gene TRBD1, 6 bases. The germline gives CDR1 SNHLY, CDR2 FYNNEI. The CDR3 runs to 15 residues. V was cut by 1 base and J by 2 bases, with 10 bases left in between. The DNA for the CDR3 is TGTGCCAGCAGTGAAGGACAGGCCTACACAGATACGCAGTATTTT. This codes for CASSEGQAYTDTQYF.

The chain employs TRBV6-5 and TRBJ1-1; no reliable D call. The length of the CDR3 is 13 residues. The germline V and J ends were trimmed by 4 bases and 5 bases, with 11 bases remaining between them. Germline CDR1 reads MNHEY; CDR2 reads SVGAGI. CDR3 residues: CASSFDGRTEAFF. Here the CDR3 DNA reads TGTGCCAGCAGTTTTGATGGCAGGACTGAAGCTTTCTTT.

The V call is TRBV7-9, the J call TRBJ1-1; D possibly corresponds to TRBD1 (6 bases). The CDR3 is 14 amino acids. Per the germline V gene, CDR1 is SEHNR and CDR2 is FQNEAQ (reference sequence). Trimming left V 4 bases short and J 1 base short, with 10 bases between. This CDR3 reads CASSWTAKNTEAFF. CDR3 DNA: TGTGCCAGCAGCTGGACAGCAAAGAACACTGAAGCTTTCTTT.

The gene calls are TRBV2 and TRBJ2-7; D may be TRBD1 (5 bases). From germline, CDR1 is SNHLY and CDR2 FYNNEI. The ends were cut back, 4 bases at V and 3 bases at J, with 10 bases in the middle. This CDR3 contains 13 residues. CDR3 nucleotide sequence: TGTGCCAGCAGTGGGGGCAGATTCTACGAGCAGTACTTC. This encodes CASSGGRFYEQYF.

The J gene is TRBJ1-5, the V gene TRBV19; D is possibly TRBD1 (5 bases). With 7 bases removed from V and 2 bases from J, the gap between germline ends came to 21 bases. The CDR3 totals 17 residues. Looked up from germline, CDR1 is LNHDA and CDR2 is SQIVND (reference sequence). CDR3 DNA: TGTGCCAGTATCCCTACTCAGGGAGGAAGGGGCAATCAGCCCCAGCATTTT. This sequence encodes CASIPTQGGRGNQPQHF. The variable domain in full, with the rest retrieved from reference TRBV19 and TRBJ1-5, is DGGITQSPKYLFRKEGQNVTLSCEQNLNHDAMYWYRQDPGQGLRLIYYSQIVNDFQKGDIAEGYSVSREKKESFPLTVTSAQKNPTAFYLCASIPTQGGRGNQPQHFGDGTRLSIL.

Concerning this clone itself: Its ends do not fully match the called genes, so a read error is possible. The chain combines TRBV7-2 with TRBJ2-7; D ambiguous. The CDR3 has 13 residues. Germline CDR1 is SGHTA and CDR2 is FQGNSA. CDR3 bases: TGTGCCAGCAGCTCCTCACCCCCATCCAAGAGGCACTTC. Residues: CASSSSPPSKRHF.

V and J are TRBV5-4 and TRBJ2-1; maybe TRBD2 (6 bases). Per germline, CDR1 SGHNT and CDR2 YYREEE (reference sequence). The V and J ends lost 4 bases and 0 bases respectively, with 11 bases between them. The CDR3 runs to 15 residues. The CDR3 sequence is CASSLPSASYNEQFF. The CDR3 DNA reads TGTGCCAGCAGCCTTCCTAGCGCCTCCTACAATGAGCAGTTCTTC.

The V gene is TRBV25-1, the J gene TRBJ1-3, with D hard to call. Trimming removed 6 bases at V and 0 bases at J, with 18 bases between. CDR1 and CDR2 from the germline V gene are MGHDK and SYGVNS. The CDR3 spans 17 residues. For the CDR3, the DNA is TGTGCCAGCAGCCCCCCGAGAGGTGGTGGCTCTGGAAACACCATATATTTT. Translated: CASSPPRGGGSGNTIYF.

This rearrangement joins TRBV10-3 to TRBJ2-7, with TRBD2 matching 11 bases. Germline loops: CDR1 ENHRY, CDR2 SYGVKD. After removal of 5 bases from V and 2 bases from J, the junction contained 14 bases not matched to a gene. The CDR3 is made up of 18 amino acids. The CDR3 nucleotides read TGTGCCATCAGTCAACCGGCTAGCGGGAGGTCGTTGGCCTACGAGCAGTACTTC. Translation: CAISQPASGRSLAYEQYF.

The chain couples TRBV27 to TRBJ2-5; D uncertain. The J call may be mistaken, given a closer DNA end match to TRBJ2-7. The length of the CDR3 is 15 residues. Germline lookup yields CDR1 MNHEY and CDR2 SMNVEV (reference sequence). The CDR3 DNA sequence: TGTGCCAGCAGTTTGAAACCTCCCGGCGGCTACGAGCAGTACTTC. It translates to CASSLKPPGGYEQYF.

This chain uses TRBV12-5 with TRBJ1-5; perhaps TRBD1 as D (6 bases). This CDR3 contains 14 residues. Between the trimmed V and J ends, which lost 4 bases and 7 bases, there was a span of 14 bases. Per the germline V gene, CDR1 is LGHNT and CDR2 is FRNRAP. This CDR3 is CASGSGQPGQPQHF. The CDR3 DNA reads TGTGCTAGTGGTTCTGGACAGCCGGGACAGCCCCAGCATTTT.

The chain uses TRBV6-1 and TRBJ1-2, with D possibly being TRBD1 (6 bases). The CDR3 is 15 residues long. CDR1 is MNHNS, CDR2 SASEGT, per germline. V lost 1 base to trimming and J lost 2 bases, with 11 bases between them. The CDR3 spells CASSEGTEPNYGYTF. The CDR3 DNA reads TGTGCCAGCAGTGAAGGGACAGAACCGAACTATGGCTACACCTTC.

This clone has only a few counts. The CDR3 DNA is TGTGCCAGCTCACCACGGGACGGGACAGGGGGCAGTCAGCCCCAGCATTTT. This sequence encodes CASSPRDGTGGSQPQHF. The chain couples TRBV18 to TRBJ1-5; 12 nucleotides line up with TRBD1. Germline trimming cut 1 base from V and 6 bases from J; bases unmatched to any gene: 7. Germline V gene lookup returns CDR1 KGHSH and CDR2 LQKENI. This CDR3 region has 17 residues. The full variable domain, with the rest looked up from reference TRBV18 and TRBJ1-5, is NAGVMQNPRHLVRRRGQEARLRCSPMKGHSHVYWYRQLPEEGLKFMVYLQKENIIDESGMPKERFSAEFPKEGPSILRIQQVVRGDSAAYFCASSPRDGTGGSQPQHFGDGTRLSIL.

The chain couples TRBV2 to TRBJ1-6; 8 bases agree with TRBD1. Germline V CDR1 and CDR2: SNHLY, FYNNEI. The CDR3 totals 15 residues. The V and J ends lost 6 bases and 9 bases, in that order; junction bases with no gene match: 10. The CDR3 coding sequence is TGTGCCAGCAGGGCTCCAGGGGGCGAGGGTTCACCCCTCCACTTT. It is translated as CASRAPGGEGSPLHF.

The chain has TRBV6-6 and TRBJ2-7, with a possible D match to TRBD2 (5 bases). CDR1 and CDR2 from the germline V gene are MNHNY and SVGAGI (reference sequence). V dropped 5 bases and J dropped 2 bases, with 16 bases sitting between them. The CDR3 extends over 15 amino acids. CDR3 sequence reads: CASSAPGMAAYEQYF. CDR3 coding DNA: TGTGCCAGCAGTGCACCCGGGATGGCTGCCTACGAGCAGTACTTC.

The chain carries TRBV5-4 and TRBJ2-7, with a weak D call TRBD1 (5 bases). This CDR3 has 16 residues. Deletions cut 0 bases from V and 0 bases from J, with 13 bases between. Germline-derived CDR1 and CDR2 are SGHNT and YYREEE (reference sequence). The CDR3 reads CASSLDQGFSSYEQYF. In nucleotides, the CDR3 is TGTGCCAGCAGCTTGGATCAGGGCTTCAGCTCCTACGAGCAGTACTTC.

The gene calls are TRBV7-2 and TRBJ2-3; 9 positions match TRBD1. The CDR3 contains 15 residues. Germline lookup yields CDR1 SGHTA and CDR2 FQGNSA. V trimming: 4 bases; J trimming: 7 bases; junction bases outside the gene matches: 9. CDR3: CASSSDRGTFNTQYF. Here the CDR3 DNA reads TGTGCCAGCAGCTCCGACAGGGGGACCTTTAATACGCAGTATTTT.

This sequence joins TRBV7-9 and TRBJ1-2; 9 bases agree with TRBD1. Looked up from germline, CDR1 is SEHNR and CDR2 is FQNEAQ (reference sequence). J lost 6 bases, V lost 5 bases, and 10 bases had no gene match. This CDR3 has 15 amino acids. CDR3 sequence reads: CASSLRDRVVHGYTF. CDR3 coding DNA: TGTGCCAGCAGCCTCCGGGACAGGGTAGTTCATGGCTACACCTTC.

This clone occurred once. The chain carries TRBV29-1 and TRBJ1-2; the match to TRBD1 covers 7 bases. This CDR3 region has 14 residues. V trimming: 4 bases; J trimming: 8 bases; junction bases outside the gene matches: 13. Per the germline V gene, CDR1 is SQVTM and CDR2 is ANQGSEA. The chain's CDR3 is CSVAETGFYKGYTF. The DNA for the CDR3 is TGCAGCGTTGCGGAGACAGGGTTCTATAAAGGCTACACCTTC.

The rearrangement links TRBV7-9 to TRBJ1-3; 8 bases are a match to TRBD1. The CDR3 contains 15 residues. CDR1 and CDR2 (germline): SEHNR, FQNEAQ (reference sequence). V was pared by 5 bases and J by 2 bases, with 5 bases of the junction left unmatched. CDR3 coding DNA: TGTGCCAGCAGCCCGCAGGGGGCGCCTGGAAACACCATATATTTT. It yields the protein CASSPQGAPGNTIYF.